These 16 T cell receptor beta chains share one sample of origin, sequenced in a study of T cell repertoires in cytomegalovirus infection. From the reads, TCRdb called clonotypes with MiXCR, one entry per CDR3 protein. The sample has roughly 310,000 distinct CDR3 sequences; almost 30% are singletons. Their specific antigens are unknown. The source was cultured PBMCs, collected from culture after CMV antigen stimulation. The receptors were sampled from a human donor in good health (CMV status not recorded). Some clones in this sample may be carry-over from other donors' samples.

V gene TRBV7-9 combines with J gene TRBJ1-3, with unresolved D. Between the trimmed V and J ends, which lost 8 bases and 2 bases, there was a span of 7 bases. Germline V gene lookup returns CDR1 SEHNR and CDR2 FQNEAQ (reference sequence). The CDR3 has 12 residues. CDR3: CASQTTGNTIYF. The DNA of the CDR3 is TGTGCCAGCCAGACGACTGGAAACACCATATATTTT.

There are many counts of this clonotype. CDR3 in amino acids: CASSSPGLAKYF. In nucleotides, the CDR3 is TGTGCCAGCAGCTCCCCGGGACTAGCGAAGTACTTC. The V and J genes are TRBV7-2 and TRBJ2-5; the match to TRBD2 covers 10 bases. Germline values: CDR1 SGHTA, CDR2 FQGNSA. J gave up 12 bases and V 4 bases, and 5 bases lay outside the gene matches. The CDR3 is made up of 12 amino acids.

J is TRBJ2-2 and V is TRBV7-2, with TRBD2 matching 11 bases. The CDR3 has 17 amino acids. V dropped 5 bases and J dropped 1; count of bases not matched to a gene: 6. CDR1 is SGHTA and CDR2 is FQGNSA in the germline V gene. CDR3 in amino acids: CASSTTGTSGNTGELFF. The CDR3 coding sequence is TGTGCCAGCAGCACAACCGGGACTAGCGGGAACACCGGGGAGCTGTTTTTT.

This clonotype was picked up a small number of times. For the CDR3, the DNA is TGTGCCAGCAGTTTAGTGGGATCACGGGGTGAAAAACTGTTTTTT. Its translation is CASSLVGSRGEKLFF. The chain employs TRBV12-3 or TRBV12-4 and TRBJ1-4; D unresolved. The CDR3 runs 15 residues. The germline V and J ends were trimmed by 1 base and 7 bases, with 13 bases remaining between them.

J is TRBJ2-3 and V is TRBV6-1, with TRBD2 identical over 9 bases. The CDR3 covers 15 residues. The V gene end was trimmed by 5 bases and the J gene end by 0 bases; junction bases not matched to a gene: 3. The germline gives CDR1 MNHNS, CDR2 SASEGT. The CDR3: CASSRLAVSTDTQYF. The CDR3 nucleotides read TGTGCCAGCAGTCGACTAGCGGTTAGCACAGATACGCAGTATTTT.

The chain combines TRBV4-1 with TRBJ1-4; D possibly corresponds to TRBD1 (6 bases). Germline V CDR1 and CDR2: MGHRA, YSYEKL. V was clipped by 3 bases and J by 6 bases, with 14 bases between them. The CDR3 runs 15 residues. DNA of the CDR3: TGCGCCAGCAGCCAGGGGAGTGGGGGCGATGAAAAACTGTTTTTT. It encodes CASSQGSGGDEKLFF.

This rearrangement joins TRBV7-9 to TRBJ2-7; TRBD2 matches 7 bases. The CDR3 has 14 amino acids. The germline gives CDR1 SEHNR, CDR2 FQNEAQ (reference sequence). Trimming took 4 bases from V and 0 from J; bases not matched to a gene: 3. The CDR3 DNA reads TGTGCCAGCAGCTCTAGCGGAAGCTCCTACGAGCAGTACTTC. Encoded protein: CASSSSGSSYEQYF.

The J gene is TRBJ1-1, the V gene TRBV2; D not certain. Germline lookup yields CDR1 SNHLY and CDR2 FYNNEI. V lost 6 bases and J 3 bases, leaving 8 bases between the germline ends. CDR3 length: 12 residues. The CDR3 coding sequence is TGTGCCAGCAGACCTCACGACACTGAAGCTTTCTTT. Amino acid sequence: CASRPHDTEAFF.

This rearrangement joins TRBV28 to TRBJ2-7, with 9 bases that match TRBD1. With 11 bases clipped from V and 3 bases from J, the junction kept 8 bases outside the gene matches. The CDR3 sequence is 13 residues long. Germline V gene lookup returns CDR1 MDHEN and CDR2 SYDVKM. CDR3: CAVRDRDVYEQYF. The CDR3 bases are TGTGCCGTCCGGGACAGGGATGTCTACGAGCAGTACTTC.

This clonotype turned up a few times. The V gene is TRBV3-1, the J gene TRBJ2-7; 10 bases are shared with TRBD1. The germline CDR1 and CDR2 sequences are LGHDT and YNNKEL (reference sequence). The trim removed 0 bases at V and 4 bases at J, leaving 6 bases unmatched. The length of the CDR3 is 16 residues. In nucleotides, the CDR3 is TGTGCCAGCAGCCAAGATCCGAGACAGGGGGCTTACGAGCAGTACTTC. As protein: CASSQDPRQGAYEQYF.

The V gene is TRBV12-5, the J gene TRBJ2-5, with D possibly being TRBD2 (6 bases). From germline, CDR1 is LGHNT and CDR2 FRNRAP. V lost 2 bases, J lost 2 bases, and 9 bases lay in between. This CDR3 spans 14 amino acids. In DNA form, the CDR3 reads TGTGCTAGTGGTTTGTTGGCGGGGCAAGAGACCCAGTACTTC. This sequence encodes CASGLLAGQETQYF.

The sample holds many counts of this clonotype. The chain has TRBV7-6 and TRBJ2-5, with 10 bases fitting TRBD1. This CDR3 spans 17 amino acids. Per the germline V gene, CDR1 is SGHVS and CDR2 is FNYEAQ. The V gene end was trimmed by 4 bases and the J gene end by 4 bases; junction bases not matched to a gene: 12. The CDR3 nucleotides read TGTGCCAGCAGCTGGAGGCTCCGCGACAGGGGGCGAGAGACCCAGTACTTC. Amino acids: CASSWRLRDRGRETQYF.

This clonotype has more than one count but fewer than ten. The J gene is TRBJ2-5, the V gene TRBV7-9, with D unclear. Trimming cost V 2 bases and J 5 bases, with 9 bases left between them. The germline gives CDR1 SEHNR, CDR2 FQNEAQ (reference sequence). The CDR3 has 13 residues. CDR3 nucleotides: TGTGCCAGCAGCTTAAATGAATGGGAGACCCAGTACTTC. Protein: CASSLNEWETQYF.

V is TRBV27 and J is TRBJ1-3; D uncertain. CDR3 length equals 16 residues. Germline CDR1 MNHEY, CDR2 SMNVEV (reference sequence). V lost 0 bases and J lost 2, with 11 bases in between. The CDR3 nucleotides are TGTGCCAGCAGTTTATCGACACCCGGACCTGGAAACACCATATATTTT. It specifies CASSLSTPGPGNTIYF.

The chain combines TRBV12-3 or TRBV12-4 with TRBJ1-1; TRBD1 matches at 8 bases. This CDR3 is built from 15 residues. V trimming: 7 bases; J trimming: 5 bases; junction bases outside the gene matches: 12. DNA of the CDR3: TGTGCCAGCAATATAGGACAGGGCGTAAAAACTGAAGCTTTCTTT. As protein: CASNIGQGVKTEAFF.

The chain joins TRBV27 to TRBJ1-2; no reliable D call. The CDR3 contains 16 residues. CDR1 is MNHEY, CDR2 SMNVEV, per germline (reference sequence). V gave up 5 bases and J gave up 5 bases, with 21 bases separating them. This CDR3 reads CASSPRTATVEYGYTF. In DNA, the CDR3 is TGTGCCAGCAGTCCCCGGACTGCTACTGTTGAGTATGGCTACACCTTC.